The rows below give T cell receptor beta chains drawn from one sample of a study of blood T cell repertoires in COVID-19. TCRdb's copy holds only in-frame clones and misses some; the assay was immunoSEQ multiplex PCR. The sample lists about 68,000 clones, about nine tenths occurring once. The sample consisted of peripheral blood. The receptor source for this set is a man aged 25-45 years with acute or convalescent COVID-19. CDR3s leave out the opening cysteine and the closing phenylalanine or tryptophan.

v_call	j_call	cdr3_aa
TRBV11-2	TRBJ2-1	ASSFVIGSGSIEQF
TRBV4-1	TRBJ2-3	ASSPLHQGATDTQY
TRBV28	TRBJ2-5	ASSRLEGGIGTQY
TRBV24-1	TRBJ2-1	ATRDRGQANEQF
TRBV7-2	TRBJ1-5	ASSSDRVGQPQH
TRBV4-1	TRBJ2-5	ASSQDEEGSNQETQY
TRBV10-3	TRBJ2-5	AIRQALMETQY
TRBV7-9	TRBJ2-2	AITGANTGELF
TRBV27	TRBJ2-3	ASSLGLAATDTQY
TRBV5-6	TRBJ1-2	ASSLSRVGYT
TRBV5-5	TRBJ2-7	ASSFPGSSSYEQY
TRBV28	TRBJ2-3	ASSFLAGVTTDTQY
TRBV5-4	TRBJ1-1	ATTEQGMVHTEAF
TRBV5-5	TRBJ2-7	ASSLALVLAYEQY
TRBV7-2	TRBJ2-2	ASSLRLAGSTGELF
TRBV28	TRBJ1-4	ASRTYRKSGEKLF
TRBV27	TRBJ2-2	ASSFVRAGELF
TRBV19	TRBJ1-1	ASSMQGQATMNTEAF
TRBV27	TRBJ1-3	ASSGGGSSGNTIY
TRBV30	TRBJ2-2	ACKYAGGDTGELF
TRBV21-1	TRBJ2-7	ASSRSGTGSGEQY
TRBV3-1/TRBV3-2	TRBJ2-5	ASSQEGSGRTGTQY
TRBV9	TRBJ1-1	ASSVGGVNTEAF
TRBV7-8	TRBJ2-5	ASSSSPLRQPHGETQY
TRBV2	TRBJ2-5	ASSRTGRETQY
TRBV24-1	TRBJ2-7	ATSDRTPPYEQY
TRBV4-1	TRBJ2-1	ASSQGGTYNEQF
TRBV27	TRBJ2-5	ASSAGPEGETQY
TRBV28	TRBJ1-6	ASRGQGNGHTSPLH
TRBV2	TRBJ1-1	ASRGHRDRVETEAF
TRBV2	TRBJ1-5	ARVQRNQPQH
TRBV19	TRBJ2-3	ASTLGRTGTDTQY
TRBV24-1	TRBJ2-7	ATSRQGYEQY
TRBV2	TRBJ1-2	ASSVGVLSGGYT
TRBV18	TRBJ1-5	ASSPTGERQPQH
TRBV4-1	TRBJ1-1	ASSQGRPLDTTEAF
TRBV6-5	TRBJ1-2	ASSYRIDRGRGYT
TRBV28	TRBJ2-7	ASSLYTGRREQY
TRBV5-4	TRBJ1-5	ASSLGQGRPQH
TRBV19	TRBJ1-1	ASSIQATNTEAF
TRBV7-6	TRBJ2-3	ASSLYGGRVTDTQY
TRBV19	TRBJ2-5	ASSKNSGRAGETQY
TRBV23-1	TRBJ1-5	ASSQCLSGLNQPQH
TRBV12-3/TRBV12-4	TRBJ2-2	AAQRTNTGELF
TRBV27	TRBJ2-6	ASSLALSGANVLT
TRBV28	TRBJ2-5	ASSLREPFEETQY
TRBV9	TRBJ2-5	ASSVGLAGVETQY
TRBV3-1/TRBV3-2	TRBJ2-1	ASSAHPGGGLNEQF
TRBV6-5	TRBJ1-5	ASSPSSGGVQPQH
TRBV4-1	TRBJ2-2	ASSQDPLGGLNTGELF
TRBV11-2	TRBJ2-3	ASSLDSLAVTQYTQY
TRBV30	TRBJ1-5	AWSVRGGGSNQPQH
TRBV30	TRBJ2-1	AWSSLAGAYDEQF
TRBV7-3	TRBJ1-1	ASSLSVNTEAF
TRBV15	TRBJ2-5	ATSDGRGETQY
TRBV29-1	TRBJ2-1	SVELGGSYNEQF
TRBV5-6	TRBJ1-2	ASSRQGLKGYT
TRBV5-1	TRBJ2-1	ASSPRTSGREDEQF